This paragraph reports one TCR beta chain. TCRdb keeps only in-frame clones here, not all; method: immunoSEQ multiplex PCR. The sample has 87,000 or so clones, 95% seen once. V lost 0 bases and J 1 base, leaving 12 bases between the germline ends. The CDR3 totals 17 residues. CDR1 and CDR2 from the germline V gene are SGHNT and YENEEA. The sample originates from a study of technical replicates of blood from a few donors. The sequencing sample was made of T cells isolated from PBMCs. This chain joins TRBV11-3 and TRBJ2-2; D unresolved. The sequence was collected from a human donor in good health. CDR3 residues: CASSLDSRLGNTGELFF. The CDR3 bases are TGTGCCAGCAGCTTAGATTCAAGGCTAGGGAACACCGGGGAGCTGTTTTTT.